The clone carrying this TCR beta chain has more than one count but fewer than ten. Its antigen is still unknown. The table came from immunoSEQ multiplex PCR; TCRdb's copy has only in-frame clones and leaves some out. There are about 2.4 million clones in the sample; 93% occur only once, and 0.36% lies in the top ten. Per germline, CDR1 SGHRS and CDR2 YFSETQ. V was cut by 4 bases and J by 0 bases, with 7 bases left in between. CDR3 length equals 13 residues. The data are from a study of shared clonotypes between healthy human individuals. Study context: Per-donor plates numbered three CD4 naive, three CD4 memory, two CD8 naive and one CD8 memory.

The study, taken as a whole, reports: Generation probabilities were higher for clonotypes shared across all four sorted-subset donors than for unshared ones. Naive subsets generally had larger estimated richness than memory subsets.

The gene calls are TRBV5-1 and TRBJ1-1; no clear D gene. Input material: naive CD4+ T cells from PBMCs. The subset here: CD45RA+ positively selected. The TCR originated in a man younger than 30 in good health. Some clones in this sample may be carry-over from other donors' samples. CDR3 loop: CASSITVNTEAFF. In DNA form, the CDR3 reads TGCGCCAGCAGCATAACGGTGAACACTGAAGCTTTCTTT.